This passage covers 14 T cell receptor beta chains from one sample sequenced in a study of T cell clonotyping in hematopoietic cell transplantation. Sequencing was performed with immunoSEQ multiplex PCR; in TCRdb, only in-frame clones are kept and a portion is missing. This table has about 9,000 clones, about 88% appearing once. Time point indicated: recipient sample about 28 days before transplant, after cytoreduction. The sequencing used peripheral blood mononuclear cells, collected before stem cell transplant. The receptors derive from a woman aged 55-70 years with acute myeloid leukemia. Some clones in this sample may be carry-over from other donors' samples.

This sequence joins TRBV15 and TRBJ2-1; D is perhaps TRBD2 (5 bases). Germline loops: CDR1 LNHNV, CDR2 YYDKDF (reference sequence). The CDR3 is 17 amino acids. V was cut by 0 bases and J by 1 base, with 13 bases left in between. CDR3 DNA sequence: TGTGCCACCAGCAGAGATCGAGGGTTTGGGTCCTACAATGAGCAGTTCTTC. Protein: CATSRDRGFGSYNEQFF.

This clone was found once. The J gene is TRBJ1-1, the V gene TRBV7-9; D is unclear. The CDR3 consists of 12 residues. Per the germline V gene, CDR1 is SEHNR and CDR2 is FQNEAQ (reference sequence). The ends were cut back, 5 bases at V and 7 bases at J, with 11 bases in the middle. The CDR3 bases are TGTGCCAGCAGCCCTTTAAGCGGTGAAGCTTTCTTT. This encodes CASSPLSGEAFF.

This clone was seen once. The rearrangement uses TRBV11-1 and TRBJ1-1; the D gene is possibly TRBD1 (5 bases). CDR1 is SGHAT, CDR2 FQDESV, per germline (reference sequence). The CDR3 runs 13 residues. V was clipped by 5 bases and J by 4 bases, with 11 bases between them. CDR3 loop: CASSPGRSTEAFF. CDR3 DNA: TGTGCCAGCAGCCCGGGGCGGAGCACTGAAGCTTTCTTT.

This clone has more than one count but fewer than ten. The chain has TRBV4-1 and TRBJ2-1, with 10 bases that match TRBD2. There are 18 residues in the CDR3. In germline, CDR1 is MGHRA, CDR2 YSYEKL. The V and J ends lost 3 bases and 6 bases, in that order; junction bases with no gene match: 14. Written as DNA, the CDR3 is TGCGCCAGCAGCCAGATCCAGGGGGCTAGCGGGAGAAGCAATGAGCAGTTCTTC. Translating gives CASSQIQGASGRSNEQFF.

This clone was picked up a small number of times. The chain joins TRBV2 to TRBJ1-5, with D possibly being TRBD1 (5 bases). The ends were cut back, 4 bases at V and 3 bases at J, with 7 bases in the middle. This CDR3 is 13 amino acids long. Per germline, CDR1 SNHLY and CDR2 FYNNEI. CDR3 in amino acids: CASSAGYNQPQHF. The CDR3 DNA sequence: TGTGCCAGCAGTGCAGGGTACAATCAGCCCCAGCATTTT.

This chain connects TRBV29-1 to TRBJ2-2, with D maybe TRBD2 (6 bases). The V gene lost 5 bases and the J gene lost 4 bases, with 17 bases spanning the gap. The CDR3 covers 15 residues. Germline V gives CDR1 SQVTM, CDR2 ANQGSEA. CDR3 protein: CSVSKGGGGTGELFF. The DNA of the CDR3 is TGCAGCGTTTCGAAGGGAGGTGGCGGCACCGGGGAGCTGTTTTTT.

The chain combines TRBV28 with TRBJ1-5, with D unresolved. The CDR3 runs 14 residues. Germline CDR1 reads MDHEN; CDR2 reads SYDVKM. Trimming removed 3 bases from V and 5 bases from J, with 11 bases in between. In DNA form, the CDR3 reads TGTGCCAGCAGTTTGGTGGGGTGGCATCAGCCCCAGCATTTT. This codes for CASSLVGWHQPQHF.

The chain employs TRBV19 and TRBJ1-2, with D maybe TRBD1 (5 bases). The CDR3 runs 15 residues. CDR1 and CDR2 (germline): LNHDA, SQIVND (reference sequence). V was trimmed by 1 base and J by 4 bases, leaving 13 bases between them. The CDR3 sequence: CASSIGPGILYGYTF. CDR3 DNA sequence: TGTGCCAGTAGTATAGGGCCAGGGATCCTCTATGGCTACACCTTC.

The rearrangement links TRBV5-8 to TRBJ1-2, with TRBD1 matching over 11 bases. The CDR3 totals 16 residues. The junction had 9 bases not matched to a gene; V was cut back by 1 base and J by 7 bases. CDR1 is SGHTS and CDR2 is YDEGEE in the germline V gene. CDR3: CASSLPDRGLSGGYTF. The CDR3 DNA is TGTGCCAGCAGCTTGCCGGACAGGGGGCTCTCAGGTGGCTACACCTTC.

V usage is TRBV7-2 and J usage is TRBJ2-1; 14 bases map to TRBD2. CDR3 length: 15 residues. Germline V gene lookup returns CDR1 SGHTA and CDR2 FQGNSA. The J segment lost 7 bases and the V segment lost 5 bases, leaving 4 bases of the junction unmatched. CDR3 sequence reads: CASSPGTSGSNEQFF. DNA of the CDR3: TGTGCCAGCAGCCCCGGGACTAGCGGGAGTAATGAGCAGTTCTTC.

Only one count was recorded for this clone. The V and J genes are TRBV19 and TRBJ2-1; no definite D call. The CDR3 is 13 amino acids. CDR1 and CDR2 from the germline V gene are LNHDA and SQIVND (reference sequence). The V end was cut by 10 bases, the J end by 0 bases, with 10 bases between. The CDR3 loop reads CATRASSYNEQFF. In nucleotides, the CDR3 is TGTGCCACAAGGGCTAGCTCCTACAATGAGCAGTTCTTC.

J is TRBJ1-4 and V is TRBV11-3; 7 positions agree with TRBD1. The CDR3 sequence is 15 residues long. The trim removed 6 bases at V and 5 bases at J, leaving 9 bases unmatched. The V gene's germline CDR1 is SGHNT and CDR2 YENEEA. CDR3 sequence reads: CASSPNRGGNEKLFF. In DNA form, the CDR3 reads TGTGCCAGCAGTCCAAACAGGGGAGGCAATGAAAAACTGTTTTTT.

The V gene is TRBV30, the J gene TRBJ2-4, with a tentative D call TRBD2 (6 bases). The V gene lost 5 bases and the J gene lost 6 bases, with 11 bases spanning the gap. This CDR3 is built from 12 residues. Per germline, CDR1 GTSNPN and CDR2 SVGIG (reference sequence). The CDR3 is CAWGGGVNIQYF. The CDR3 coding sequence is TGTGCCTGGGGCGGAGGGGTAAACATTCAGTACTTC. Filled out from reference TRBV30 and TRBJ2-4, the complete variable domain reads SQTIHQWPATLVQPVGSPLSLECTVEGTSNPNLYWYRQAAGRGLQLLFYSVGIGQISSEVPQNLSASRPQDRQFILSSKKLLLSDSGFYLCAWGGGVNIQYFGAGTRLSVL.

This clone is a singleton in its sample. This chain connects TRBV28 to TRBJ2-1; the match to TRBD2 covers 8 bases. The CDR3 extends over 20 amino acids. V was pared by 4 bases and J by 5 bases, with 22 bases of the junction left unmatched. CDR1 is MDHEN, CDR2 SYDVKM, per germline. The CDR3 region has the DNA TGTGCCAGCAGTTCCTACGGGTTTTCCTTCGCGGGAGGTATAGACAATGAGCAGTTCTTC. This codes for CASSSYGFSFAGGIDNEQFF.